This passage covers 22 T cell receptor beta chains from one sample sequenced in a study of blood T cells in healthy people across ages (dated by TCRdb to between 2014 and 2017). Library preparation used 5' RACE. TCRdb names Illumina HiSeq 2500 as the instrument used. A second PCR of roughly 6 to 11 cycles was run with a J-beta primer mix and a sample-barcoded 5' primer. TCRdb cleaned the public reads at Q25 with fastp, built clones with MiXCR and kept in-frame beta chains. CDR3 protein duplicates are merged, each entry listing the most common genes and DNA. Here the sample has a few hundred thousand distinct CDR3 sequences; 25% to 30% occur a single time. The ten largest clones take up around 20% of the sample. Sequencing input: blood. These receptors all stem from a woman in her 70s in good health.

The chain couples TRBV27 to TRBJ1-6; 7 bases agree with TRBD1. The ends lost 4 bases at V and 8 bases at J; junction bases unmatched: 14. The CDR3 length is 17 residues. Germline loops: CDR1 MNHEY, CDR2 SMNVEV (reference sequence). CDR3 nucleotide sequence: TGTGCCAGCAGTTCGGATTTGACAGGGAGGTTATATTCACCCCTCCACTTT. Translated: CASSSDLTGRLYSPLHF.

This clonotype was picked up a small number of times. This chain connects TRBV12-3 or TRBV12-4 to TRBJ1-2; D remains unclear. The CDR3 has 14 residues. Trimming removed 4 bases at V and 8 bases at J, with 17 bases between. The DNA of the CDR3 is TGTGCCAGCAGTTCACGGAGTGGGTTCGGAGGCTACACCTTC. Encoded protein: CASSSRSGFGGYTF.

A few counts support this clonotype. This chain connects TRBV20-1 to TRBJ2-3; D is ambiguous. V was shortened by 0 bases and J by 0 bases, with 13 bases between the two germline ends. The CDR3 is 16 amino acids. Germline V gene lookup returns CDR1 DFQATT and CDR2 SNEGSKA (reference sequence). This chain's CDR3 is CSARDLRVLSTDTQYF. The DNA of the CDR3 is TGCAGTGCTAGAGATCTTAGGGTACTTAGCACAGATACGCAGTATTTT.

The genes are TRBV7-8 and TRBJ1-4; no firm D call. There are 18 residues in the CDR3. Germline assignment: CDR1 SGHVS and CDR2 FQNEAQ. Trimming removed 5 bases from V and 4 bases from J, with 23 bases in between. CDR3 DNA: TGTGCCAGCAGCCCACGAGGGCTGAATCCGAGTATTAATGAAAAACTGTTTTTT. It encodes CASSPRGLNPSINEKLFF. Full variable domain (outside the CDR3, taken from reference TRBV7-8 and TRBJ1-4): GAGVSQSPRYKVAKRGQDVALRCDPISGHVSLFWYQQALGQGPEFLTYFQNEAQLDKSGLPSDRFFAERPEGSVSTLKIQRTQQEDSAVYLCASSPRGLNPSINEKLFFGSGTQLSVL.

The rearrangement uses TRBV7-9 and TRBJ2-5; TRBD2 is a possible D gene (5 bases). Germline-derived CDR1 and CDR2 are SEHNR and FQNEAQ (reference sequence). The CDR3 is made up of 14 amino acids. Trimming pared 3 bases from V and 4 bases from J, leaving 12 bases between. The CDR3: CASSLVRDLETQYF. The DNA for the CDR3 is TGTGCCAGCAGCTTGGTCCGGGATCTAGAGACCCAGTACTTC.

J is TRBJ1-5 and V is TRBV7-2; D is uncertain. The germline V gene encodes CDR1 SGHTA and CDR2 FQGNSA. This CDR3 contains 13 residues. Deletions cut 2 bases from V and 5 bases from J, with 7 bases between. The DNA of the CDR3 is TGTGCCAGCAGCTTACAGGCCTATCAGCCCCAGCATTTT. Translation: CASSLQAYQPQHF.

This clonotype has just a few counts. This sequence joins TRBV5-1 and TRBJ2-5; 9 bases agree with TRBD1. The CDR3 runs to 15 residues. The J segment lost 11 bases and the V segment lost 3 bases, leaving 14 bases of the junction unmatched. Germline assignment: CDR1 SGHRS and CDR2 YFSETQ. The CDR3 is CASSSSGDRAGEQYF. In DNA form, the CDR3 reads TGCGCCAGCAGCTCGTCGGGGGACAGGGCTGGAGAGCAGTACTTC.

As regards this clonotype: One end of the junction fails to match germline, which may point to a read error. This sequence joins TRBV6-1 and TRBJ2-1; perhaps TRBD2 as D (5 bases). This CDR3 is built from 16 residues. CDR1 MNHNS and CDR2 SASEGT come from the germline V gene. CDR3 sequence: CASSEAERSSYNEQSF. CDR3 nucleotide sequence: TGTGCCAGCAGTGAAGCAGAGCGGAGCTCCTACAATGAGCAGTCCTTC.

The chain links TRBV5-6 to TRBJ2-3; D is unresolved. Germline V CDR1 and CDR2: SGHDT, YYEEEE. V was trimmed by 4 bases and J by 2 bases, leaving 11 bases between them. The CDR3 is made up of 14 amino acids. The CDR3 DNA reads TGTGCCAGCAGCCCCCCCATCCACACAGATACGCAGTATTTT. Its translation: CASSPPIHTDTQYF.

CDR3 in DNA: TGTGCCAGCAGCTTAAATCCTGGCAATCAGCCCCAGCATTTT. Its translation: CASSLNPGNQPQHF. V usage is TRBV7-2 and J usage is TRBJ1-5; D gene ambiguous. CDR3 size: 14 residues. The V and J ends lost 2 bases and 2 bases respectively, with 7 bases between them. Germline V gives CDR1 SGHTA, CDR2 FQGNSA.

The genes are TRBV6-1 and TRBJ1-6; 9 bases map to TRBD1. After removal of 6 bases from V and 5 bases from J, the junction contained 11 bases not matched to a gene. Germline V gene data show CDR1 as MNHNS and CDR2 as SASEGT. This CDR3 contains 17 residues. The chain's CDR3 is CASRPGQGYSNNSPLHF. Written as DNA, the CDR3 is TGTGCCAGCAGGCCGGGACAGGGCTATAGCAATAATTCACCCCTCCACTTT.

The V gene is TRBV27, the J gene TRBJ1-2; a possible D gene is TRBD1 (5 bases). V lost 3 bases to trimming and J lost 4 bases, with 15 bases between them. This CDR3 spans 15 amino acids. Germline CDR1 reads MNHEY; CDR2 reads SMNVEV (reference sequence). CDR3 amino acids: CASSFGRDEPYGYTF. CDR3 coding DNA: TGTGCCAGCAGTTTTGGCAGGGACGAACCCTATGGCTACACCTTC.

The V call is TRBV12-3 or TRBV12-4, the J call TRBJ2-1; D uncertain. Trimming removed 4 bases from V and 5 bases from J, with 9 bases in between. This CDR3 comprises 13 residues. CDR3 DNA: TGTGCCAGCAGTTGGTCGGGTCACAATGAGCAGTTCTTC. It is translated as CASSWSGHNEQFF.

This clonotype appeared many times. The chain combines TRBV7-2 with TRBJ2-5; D ambiguous. Germline V CDR1 and CDR2: SGHTA, FQGNSA. The CDR3 spans 15 residues. With 1 base removed from V and 5 bases from J, the gap between germline ends came to 14 bases. Here the CDR3 reads CASSLEGQRAETQYF. The CDR3 DNA reads TGTGCCAGCAGCTTAGAAGGGCAGCGCGCCGAGACCCAGTACTTC.

This clonotype was counted between two and nine times. The chain recombines TRBV29-1 with TRBJ2-1; TRBD1 might be the D (6 bases). The length of the CDR3 is 16 residues. Germline-derived CDR1 and CDR2 are SQVTM and ANQGSEA. V was trimmed by 0 bases and J by 3 bases, leaving 15 bases between them. CDR3 nucleotide sequence: TGCAGCGTTGAAGACAGCATTGGGGGACACTACAATGAGCAGTTCTTC. It codes for CSVEDSIGGHYNEQFF.

This clonotype occurred a few times. V usage is TRBV5-1 and J usage is TRBJ2-7, with D possibly matching TRBD1 (5 bases). In germline, CDR1 is SGHRS, CDR2 YFSETQ. CDR3 size: 11 residues. The germline V and J ends were trimmed by 5 bases and 5 bases, with 8 bases remaining between them. The CDR3 region has the DNA TGCGCCAGCAGTGGGGCGCACGAGCAGTACTTC. Its protein is CASSGAHEQYF.

This clonotype was observed a few times. V gene TRBV6-5 combines with J gene TRBJ1-2; 7 bases fit TRBD1. Germline lookup yields CDR1 MNHEY and CDR2 SVGAGI. The junction had 9 bases not matched to a gene; V was cut back by 6 bases and J by 5 bases. This CDR3 contains 14 residues. Written as DNA, the CDR3 is TGTGCCAGCAGACGAACCCAGGGGGGTTATGGCTACACCTTC. It encodes CASRRTQGGYGYTF.

This clonotype showed up just a few times. The rearrangement joins TRBV20-1 to TRBJ2-1, with D possibly TRBD2 on 6 matching bases. Germline CDR1 and CDR2: DFQATT and SNEGSKA (reference sequence). V was clipped by 3 bases and J by 2 bases, with 14 bases between them. CDR3 length: 15 residues. The CDR3 region has the DNA TGCAGTGCTAGGGGAATTTGGGGGGCCTACAATGAGCAGTTCTTC. Amino acid sequence: CSARGIWGAYNEQFF.

V is TRBV30 and J is TRBJ1-5; D is unclear. Trimming cost V 0 bases and J 0 bases, with 9 bases left between them. The CDR3 sequence is 15 residues long. Looked up from germline, CDR1 is GTSNPN and CDR2 is SVGIG (reference sequence). This chain's CDR3 is CAWSVSAYSNQPQHF. CDR3 bases: TGTGCCTGGAGTGTAAGCGCTTATAGCAATCAGCCCCAGCATTTT.

The chain carries TRBV3-1 and TRBJ2-7; tentative D call: TRBD1 (6 bases). Trimming left V 2 bases short and J 8 bases short, with 16 bases between. The CDR3 consists of 14 residues. Germline loops: CDR1 LGHDT, CDR2 YNNKEL (reference sequence). The CDR3 region is CASSQTHRDIKQYF. CDR3 in DNA: TGTGCCAGCAGCCAAACACACAGGGACATAAAGCAGTACTTC.

This clonotype has just a few counts. The gene calls are TRBV10-3 and TRBJ2-1; tentatively, D is TRBD1 or TRBD2 (5 bases each). The CDR3 spans 16 residues. Germline V CDR1 and CDR2: ENHRY, SYGVKD. The germline V and J ends were trimmed by 0 bases and 9 bases, with 18 bases remaining between them. The CDR3 loop is CAISESGDAAGREQFF. The CDR3 DNA reads as TGTGCCATCAGTGAGTCAGGGGACGCGGCCGGGCGTGAGCAGTTCTTC.

This clonotype was detected a few times. The chain links TRBV7-8 to TRBJ2-5; D perhaps matches TRBD2 (6 bases). The J call may be mistaken, given a closer DNA end match to TRBJ2-1. The CDR3 covers 15 residues. In germline, CDR1 is SGHVS, CDR2 FQNEAQ. The CDR3 DNA follows: TGTGCCAGCAGCGGGCGGGGCACAGGCGGCAATGAGCAGTTCTTC. It codes for CASSGRGTGGNEQFF.